Shown below are 21 T cell receptor beta chains from a single sample sequenced in a study of response to subunit inactivated influenza vaccine. TCRdb reprocessed the RT-PCR reads with MiXCR, giving one entry per CDR3 protein. Seen here are about 800,000 distinct CDR3 sequences, over 20% observed once, and the top ten hold approximately 10%. The sequencing here drew on PBMCs from blood, taken more than 4 days after vaccination. The receptors shown here come from a man aged 45-60 years who received an inactivated influenza vaccine.

This clonotype was seen a handful of times. The chain joins TRBV10-3 to TRBJ2-1; 11 bases map to TRBD1. The V segment lost 4 bases and the J segment 0 bases; nucleotides outside the gene matches: 17. The CDR3 covers 21 residues. In germline, CDR1 is ENHRY, CDR2 SYGVKD. The CDR3 loop reads CAISGVIPGQGGESSYNEQFF. CDR3 nucleotide sequence: TGTGCCATCAGTGGCGTAATACCGGGACAGGGGGGTGAAAGCTCCTACAATGAGCAGTTCTTC.

This clonotype was found a few times. CDR3: CSVEEETQYF. The CDR3 DNA is TGCAGCGTTGAAGAAGAGACCCAGTACTTC. J is TRBJ2-5 and V is TRBV29-1; no clear D. The V end was cut by 0 bases, the J end by 4 bases, with 0 bases between. The CDR3 spans 10 residues. The germline CDR1 and CDR2 sequences are SQVTM and ANQGSEA. Variable domain in full (rest from reference TRBV29-1 and TRBJ2-5): SAVISQKPSRDICQRGTSLTIQCQVDSQVTMMFWYRQQPGQSLTLIATANQGSEATYESGFVIDKFPISRPNLTFSTLTVSNMSPEDSSIYLCSVEEETQYFGPGTRLLVL.

This chain links TRBV7-9 with TRBJ2-2; D is uncertain. The V and J ends lost 1 base and 3 bases respectively, with 9 bases between them. CDR1 SEHNR and CDR2 FQNEAQ come from the germline V gene (reference sequence). The CDR3 consists of 15 residues. CDR3 in amino acids: CASSLELWDTGELFF. The CDR3 region has the DNA TGTGCCAGCAGCTTAGAATTATGGGACACCGGGGAGCTGTTTTTT.

This chain connects TRBV6-5 to TRBJ2-5; D is possibly TRBD2 (6 bases). The germline gives CDR1 MNHEY, CDR2 SVGAGI. V lost 1 base, J lost 1 base, and 7 bases lay in between. The CDR3 sequence is 14 residues long. As DNA, the CDR3 is TGTGCCAGCAGTTACTGGGGGGTCCAAGAGACCCAGTACTTC. Residues: CASSYWGVQETQYF.

The chain links TRBV20-1 to TRBJ1-6, with 7 bases identical to TRBD1. J was trimmed by 7 bases and V by 4 bases; bases with no gene match: 7. CDR3 length: 14 amino acids. Germline CDR1 reads DFQATT; CDR2 reads SNEGSKA (reference sequence). The CDR3 DNA sequence: TGCAGTGCTACACAGGGGACCGACAATTCACCCCTCCACTTT. The encoded protein is CSATQGTDNSPLHF.

This chain joins TRBV4-2 and TRBJ2-3, with 8 bases aligning to TRBD2. The CDR3 has 18 residues. After removal of 4 bases from V and 1 base from J, the junction contained 13 bases not matched to a gene. The germline CDR1 and CDR2 sequences are LGHNA and YNFKEQ. This CDR3 is CASSPGLYSGTRTDTQYF. The CDR3 coding sequence is TGTGCCAGCAGCCCGGGGTTATATAGCGGGACTCGCACAGATACGCAGTATTTT.

A few counts support this clonotype. The rearrangement uses TRBV28 and TRBJ2-7; 15 bases are a match to TRBD2. The germline CDR1 and CDR2 sequences are MDHEN and SYDVKM. The CDR3 has 20 amino acids. V gave up 5 bases and J gave up 2 bases; unmatched junction bases: 16. DNA of the CDR3: TGTGCCAGCAGTGCTCTGCACGGACTAGCGGGAGGGTGGACCCCCTACGAGCAGTACTTC. Amino acid sequence: CASSALHGLAGGWTPYEQYF.

This clonotype was recorded a few times. This chain connects TRBV20-1 to TRBJ2-3; 9 nucleotides align to TRBD2. Germline V gene lookup returns CDR1 DFQATT and CDR2 SNEGSKA (reference sequence). The CDR3 runs to 14 residues. The V segment lost 5 bases and the J segment 3 bases; nucleotides outside the gene matches: 6. CDR3 sequence reads: CSAPLAGPTDTQYF. CDR3 DNA sequence: TGCAGTGCTCCCCTAGCGGGGCCTACAGATACGCAGTATTTT.

This sequence joins TRBV20-1 and TRBJ2-5; tentatively, D is TRBD2 (5 bases). The CDR3 is made up of 15 amino acids. In germline, CDR1 is DFQATT, CDR2 SNEGSKA (reference sequence). With 0 bases removed from V and 0 bases from J, the gap between germline ends came to 11 bases. The DNA for the CDR3 is TGCAGTGCTAGAGATGCAGCGGCACACCAAGAGACCCAGTACTTC. Translating gives CSARDAAAHQETQYF.

This clonotype occurred a few times. The chain uses TRBV7-3 and TRBJ2-1, with 9 bases identical to TRBD2. CDR3 size: 15 residues. Losses at the gene ends were 5 bases for V and 5 bases for J; bases not matched to a gene: 7. CDR1 is SGHTA and CDR2 is FQGTGA in the germline V gene. The CDR3 loop reads CASSKQGLANNEQFF. CDR3 DNA: TGTGCCAGCAGCAAACAGGGACTAGCCAACAATGAGCAGTTCTTC.

This clonotype was counted a few times. The rearrangement joins TRBV19 to TRBJ1-2; unclear D gene. The germline V gene encodes CDR1 LNHDA and CDR2 SQIVND (reference sequence). Between the trimmed V and J ends, which lost 5 bases and 7 bases, there was a span of 20 bases. The CDR3 runs to 15 residues. The CDR3 is CASSPRLRRSGGYTF. CDR3 coding DNA: TGTGCCAGTAGTCCCCGACTGAGACGGTCAGGTGGCTACACCTTC.

In its sample, this clonotype was seen a few times. The chain combines TRBV7-2 with TRBJ1-1; the match to TRBD1 covers 9 bases. The CDR3 spans 13 residues. V lost 11 bases to trimming and J lost 1 base; unmatched junction nucleotides: 5. Germline V gives CDR1 SGHTA, CDR2 FQGNSA. CDR3 DNA sequence: TGTGCCGGAAGACAGGGGGGGAACACTGAAGCTTTCTTT. This codes for CAGRQGGNTEAFF.

The sample holds a few counts of this clonotype. The chain joins TRBV5-4 to TRBJ2-5; no definite D call. CDR1 and CDR2 from the germline V gene are SGHNT and YYREEE (reference sequence). There are 15 residues in the CDR3. Trimming shortened V by 6 bases and J by 0 bases, and 15 bases separated the two germline ends. In DNA, the CDR3 is TGTGCCAGCAACCAGATGTCGGGTAACCAAGAGACCCAGTACTTC. Its protein product is CASNQMSGNQETQYF.

The chain combines TRBV12-3 or TRBV12-4 with TRBJ1-2; unclear D gene. Trimming removed 8 bases from V and 6 bases from J, with 10 bases in between. This CDR3 region has 11 residues. CDR3 nucleotide sequence: TGTGCCAGCTTGATCAACGATGGCTACACCTTC. Protein product: CASLINDGYTF.

The rearrangement joins TRBV29-1 to TRBJ2-1; TRBD2 aligns across 9 bases. The CDR3 runs 18 residues. Germline CDR1 reads SQVTM; CDR2 reads ANQGSEA. The V gene end was trimmed by 3 bases and the J gene end by 4 bases; junction bases not matched to a gene: 16. CDR3 bases: TGCAGCGTTGAGTCACGGGGCGGGGCGGGAGGGCCTTACAATGAGCAGTTCTTC. Its translation is CSVESRGGAGGPYNEQFF.

Many counts were recorded for this clonotype. DNA of the CDR3: TGTGCCAGCAGCCAACCAGGGTTGGCCTACGAGCAGTACTTC. Amino acid sequence: CASSQPGLAYEQYF. The chain uses TRBV4-2 and TRBJ2-7, with a possible D match to TRBD1 (5 bases). Between the trimmed V and J ends, which lost 2 bases and 2 bases, there was a span of 10 bases. Germline V gene sequence: CDR1 LGHNA, CDR2 YNFKEQ. The CDR3 has 14 amino acids.

The rearrangement links TRBV15 to TRBJ1-1; D gene uncertain. The CDR3 runs to 12 residues. Trimming removed 4 bases from V and 7 bases from J, with 10 bases in between. Germline V CDR1 and CDR2: LNHNV, YYDKDF (reference sequence). The CDR3 loop reads CATSTQASEAFF. CDR3 DNA: TGTGCCACCAGCACCCAGGCCAGTGAAGCTTTCTTT. The whole variable domain, remainder taken from reference TRBV15 and TRBJ1-1, is DAMVIQNPRYQVTQFGKPVTLSCSQTLNHNVMYWYQQKSSQAPKLLFHYYDKDFNNEADTPDNFQSRRPNTSFCFLDIRSPGLGDTAMYLCATSTQASEAFFGQGTRLTVV.

This clonotype was counted a few times. V and J are TRBV6-5 and TRBJ2-7, with D unresolved. Per the germline V gene, CDR1 is MNHEY and CDR2 is SVGAGI. The length of the CDR3 is 14 residues. The V end lost 4 bases, the J end lost 4 bases, and 14 bases lay between the germline ends. The CDR3 is CASSSTSQSYEQYF. The CDR3 region has the DNA TGTGCCAGCAGTTCCACCTCCCAGTCTTACGAGCAGTACTTC.

A few counts support this clonotype. The chain links TRBV7-2 to TRBJ2-7; D may be TRBD1 or TRBD2 (5 bases each). CDR3 length: 14 residues. V was trimmed by 5 bases and J by 6 bases, leaving 17 bases between them. Germline lookup yields CDR1 SGHTA and CDR2 FQGNSA. CDR3 nucleotides: TGTGCCAGCAGCCCGGACTTGTTAAGGGGCGAGCAGTACTTC. Amino acid sequence: CASSPDLLRGEQYF. The variable domain in full, with the rest retrieved from reference TRBV7-2 and TRBJ2-7, is GAGVSQSPSNKVTEKGKDVELRCDPISGHTALYWYRQSLGQGLEFLIYFQGNSAPDKSGLPSDRFSAERTGGSVSTLTIQRTQQEDSAVYLCASSPDLLRGEQYFGPGTRLTVT.

This clonotype was found many times. This chain joins TRBV20-1 and TRBJ2-1, with 10 bases identical to TRBD2. The length of the CDR3 is 13 residues. Unmatched junction bases numbered 8, after V lost 6 bases and J lost 9 bases. Germline V CDR1 and CDR2: DFQATT, SNEGSKA (reference sequence). CDR3: CSATRTSGVEQFF. For the CDR3, the DNA is TGCAGTGCCACTAGGACTAGCGGAGTTGAGCAGTTCTTC.

This chain connects TRBV5-1 to TRBJ2-3, with D perhaps matching TRBD1 (6 bases). The V and J ends lost 4 bases and 1 base respectively, with 16 bases between them. Per germline, CDR1 SGHRS and CDR2 YFSETQ. The CDR3 is made up of 16 amino acids. In DNA form, the CDR3 reads TGCGCCAGCAGCCCCCAGGGGCCAGAACGCACAGATACGCAGTATTTT. Its translation is CASSPQGPERTDTQYF. The full variable domain, with the rest looked up from reference TRBV5-1 and TRBJ2-3, is KAGVTQTPRYLIKTRGQQVTLSCSPISGHRSVSWYQQTPGQGLQFLFEYFSETQRNKGNFPGRFSGRQFSNSRSEMNVSTLELGDSALYLCASSPQGPERTDTQYFGPGTRLTVL.